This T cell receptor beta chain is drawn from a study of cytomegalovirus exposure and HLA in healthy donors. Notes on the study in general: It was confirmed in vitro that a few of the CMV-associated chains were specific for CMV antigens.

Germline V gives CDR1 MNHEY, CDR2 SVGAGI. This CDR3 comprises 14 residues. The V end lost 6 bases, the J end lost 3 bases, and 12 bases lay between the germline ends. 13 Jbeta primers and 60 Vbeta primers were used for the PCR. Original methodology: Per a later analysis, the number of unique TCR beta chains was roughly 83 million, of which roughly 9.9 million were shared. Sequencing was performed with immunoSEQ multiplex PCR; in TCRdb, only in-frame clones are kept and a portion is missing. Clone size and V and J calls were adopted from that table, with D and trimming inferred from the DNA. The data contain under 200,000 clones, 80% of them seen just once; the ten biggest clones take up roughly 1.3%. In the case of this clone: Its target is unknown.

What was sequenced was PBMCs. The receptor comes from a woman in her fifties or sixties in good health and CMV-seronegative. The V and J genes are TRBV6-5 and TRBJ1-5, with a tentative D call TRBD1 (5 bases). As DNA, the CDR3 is TGTGCCAGCAGCCTAAGACAGCACAATCAGCCCCAGCATTTT. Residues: CASSLRQHNQPQHF.